The 2 T cell receptor beta chains presented below share a single source sample, sequenced in a study of post-analysis software for immune sequencing data. Study-wide results and caveats: Patients had higher frequencies than controls of five TRBV segments, including TRBV5-6, TRBV5-1 and TRBV20-1.

The antigens these receptors bind are not known. Prepared TCR beta cDNA libraries contained unique molecular identifiers. Via MiXCR, TCRdb re-called the PCR reads, giving one row per CDR3 protein. The sample holds roughly 180,000 distinct CDR3 sequences, approximately 31% seen once. Sequenced material: blood. These receptors were obtained from a girl aged 5 to 17 with multiple sclerosis.

The table lists this clonotype with a few counts. The CDR3 region has the DNA TGTGCCAGCAGCTTAACGACCACGACAGGGATCAATGAGCAGTTCTTC. It translates to CASSLTTTTGINEQFF. The chain uses TRBV7-3 and TRBJ2-1; TRBD1 matches at 7 bases. Losses at the gene ends were 0 bases for V and 6 bases for J; bases not matched to a gene: 8. CDR1 and CDR2 from the germline V gene are SGHTA and FQGTGA. The CDR3 loop spans 16 amino acids.

The chain links TRBV12-3 or TRBV12-4 to TRBJ1-2, with a possible D match to TRBD1 (5 bases). The length of the CDR3 is 14 residues. The V gene lost 3 bases and the J gene lost 8 bases, with 16 bases spanning the gap. DNA for the CDR3: TGTGCCAGCAGTTTGAAGGGACGGTGGGGGGGCTACACCTTC. Translation gives CASSLKGRWGGYTF.